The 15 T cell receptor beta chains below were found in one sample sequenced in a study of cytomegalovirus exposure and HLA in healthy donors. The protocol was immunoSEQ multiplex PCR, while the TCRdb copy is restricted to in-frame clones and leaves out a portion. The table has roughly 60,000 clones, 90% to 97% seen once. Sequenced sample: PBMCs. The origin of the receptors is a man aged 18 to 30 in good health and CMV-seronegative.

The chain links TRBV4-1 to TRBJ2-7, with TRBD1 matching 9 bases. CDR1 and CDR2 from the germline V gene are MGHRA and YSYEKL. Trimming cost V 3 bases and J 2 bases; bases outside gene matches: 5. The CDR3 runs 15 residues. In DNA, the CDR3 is TGCGCCAGCAGCCAGGGCCGGGACAGGGCCTACGAGCAGTACTTC. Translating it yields CASSQGRDRAYEQYF.

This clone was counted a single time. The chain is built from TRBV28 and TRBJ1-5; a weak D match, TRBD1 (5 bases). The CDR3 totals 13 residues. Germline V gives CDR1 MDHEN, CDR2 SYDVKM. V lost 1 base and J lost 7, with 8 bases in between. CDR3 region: CASSLSTVQPQHF. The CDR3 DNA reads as TGTGCCAGCAGTTTATCGACAGTCCAGCCCCAGCATTTT.

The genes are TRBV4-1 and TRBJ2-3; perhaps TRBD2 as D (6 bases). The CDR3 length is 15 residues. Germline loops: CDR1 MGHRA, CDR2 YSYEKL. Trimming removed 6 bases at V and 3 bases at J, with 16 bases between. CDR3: CASRSSPGVTDTQYF. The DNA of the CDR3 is TGCGCCAGCAGGAGTTCCCCGGGGGTGACAGATACGCAGTATTTT.

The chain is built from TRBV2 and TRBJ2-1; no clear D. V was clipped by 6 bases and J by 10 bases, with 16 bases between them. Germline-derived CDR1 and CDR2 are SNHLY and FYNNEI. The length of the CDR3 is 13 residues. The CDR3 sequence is CASSDGALGEQFF. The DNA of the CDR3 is TGTGCCAGCAGCGACGGAGCTCTAGGAGAGCAGTTCTTC.

In DNA form, the CDR3 reads TGCGCCAGCAGCCAAGGGGCCGCTAGCGGGGACAATGAGCAGTTCTTC. Protein: CASSQGAASGDNEQFF. The rearrangement joins TRBV4-1 to TRBJ2-1; 9 positions agree with TRBD2. The CDR3 contains 16 residues. V lost 1 base to trimming and J lost 5 bases; unmatched junction nucleotides: 6. CDR1 is MGHRA and CDR2 is YSYEKL in the germline V gene.

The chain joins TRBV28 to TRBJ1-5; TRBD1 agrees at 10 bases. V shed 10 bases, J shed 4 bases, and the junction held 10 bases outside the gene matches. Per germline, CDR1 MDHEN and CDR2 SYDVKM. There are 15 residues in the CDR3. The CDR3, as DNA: TGTGCCATCAGGGACAGGGGCGCTACAAATCAGCCCCAGCATTTT. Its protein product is CAIRDRGATNQPQHF.

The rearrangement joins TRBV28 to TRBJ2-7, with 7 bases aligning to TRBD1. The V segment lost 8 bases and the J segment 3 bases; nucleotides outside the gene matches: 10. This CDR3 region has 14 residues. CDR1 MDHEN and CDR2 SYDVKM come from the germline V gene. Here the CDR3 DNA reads TGTGCCAGCCGAAGCATGACAGGGAACTACGAGCAGTACTTC. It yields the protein CASRSMTGNYEQYF.

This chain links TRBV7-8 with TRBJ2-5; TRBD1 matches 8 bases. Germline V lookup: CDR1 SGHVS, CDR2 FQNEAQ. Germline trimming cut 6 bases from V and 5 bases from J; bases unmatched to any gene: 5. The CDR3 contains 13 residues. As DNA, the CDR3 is TGTGCCAGCAGTAACAGGGGGGATGAGACCCAGTACTTC. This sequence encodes CASSNRGDETQYF.

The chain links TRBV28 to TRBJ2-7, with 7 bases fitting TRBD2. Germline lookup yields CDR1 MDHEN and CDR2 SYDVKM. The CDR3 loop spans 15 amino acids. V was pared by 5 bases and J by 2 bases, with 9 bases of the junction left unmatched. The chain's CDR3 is CASSTASGQTYEQYF. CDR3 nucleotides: TGTGCCAGCAGTACCGCTAGCGGTCAAACCTACGAGCAGTACTTC.

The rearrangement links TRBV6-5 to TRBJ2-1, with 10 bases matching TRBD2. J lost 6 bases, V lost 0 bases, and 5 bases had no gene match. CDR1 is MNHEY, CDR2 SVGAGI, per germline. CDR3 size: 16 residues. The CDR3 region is CASSYSLGLASNEQFF. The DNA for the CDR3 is TGTGCCAGCAGTTACTCATTGGGACTAGCGTCCAATGAGCAGTTCTTC.

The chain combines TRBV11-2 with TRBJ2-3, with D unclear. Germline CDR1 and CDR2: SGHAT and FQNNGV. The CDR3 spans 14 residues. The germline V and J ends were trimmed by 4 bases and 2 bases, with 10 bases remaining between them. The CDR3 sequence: CASSSLSSTDTQYF. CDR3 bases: TGTGCCAGCAGCTCCTTATCCTCCACAGATACGCAGTATTTT.

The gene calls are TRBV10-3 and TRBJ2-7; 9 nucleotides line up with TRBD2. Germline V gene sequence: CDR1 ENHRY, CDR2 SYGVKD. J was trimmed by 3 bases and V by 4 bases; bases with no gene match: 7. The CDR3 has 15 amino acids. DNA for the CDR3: TGTGCCATCAGTGCCTCGACTAGCGGTGGCTACGAGCAGTACTTC. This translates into CAISASTSGGYEQYF.

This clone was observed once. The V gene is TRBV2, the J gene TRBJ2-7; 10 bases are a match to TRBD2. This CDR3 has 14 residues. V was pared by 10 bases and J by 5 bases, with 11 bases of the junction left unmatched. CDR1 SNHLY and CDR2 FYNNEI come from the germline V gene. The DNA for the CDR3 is TGTGCCACCCTAGCGGGAGTGCAGGATAACGAGCAGTACTTC. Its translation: CATLAGVQDNEQYF.

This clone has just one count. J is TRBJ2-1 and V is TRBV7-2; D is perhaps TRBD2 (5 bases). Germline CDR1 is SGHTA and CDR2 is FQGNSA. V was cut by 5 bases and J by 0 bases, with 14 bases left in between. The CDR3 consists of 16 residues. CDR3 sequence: CASSPRGFSSYNEQFF. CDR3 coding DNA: TGTGCCAGCAGCCCAAGAGGGTTTTCCTCCTACAATGAGCAGTTCTTC.

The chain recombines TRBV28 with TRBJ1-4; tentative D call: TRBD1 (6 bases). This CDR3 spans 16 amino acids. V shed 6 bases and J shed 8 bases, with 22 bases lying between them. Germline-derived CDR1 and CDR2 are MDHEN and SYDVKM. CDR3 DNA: TGTGCCAGCAGCTTCCTTGACAGGACCGTTTGGGAAAAACTGTTTTTT. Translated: CASSFLDRTVWEKLFF.